This TCR beta chain was captured in a study of blood T cell repertoires in COVID-19. Study at large: T cells, B-cell-depleted T cells, or PBMCs supplied cDNA or gDNA.

The CDR3 sequence is 14 residues long. The germline CDR1 and CDR2 sequences are MNHNY and SVGAGI (reference sequence). V was clipped by 3 bases and J by 6 bases; unmatched bases: 5. Original data processing: Amplifying reference gene primers gave estimates of nucleated cell counts. Method: immunoSEQ multiplex PCR; TCRdb's copy keeps in-frame clones and lacks some. The DNA was the basis for D and trimming; V, J and clone size are from that table. The sample carries about 270,000 clones, 82% recorded once. The chain joins TRBV6-6 to TRBJ2-1, with 7 nucleotides matching TRBD2. This clonotype originated in a woman between 18 and 29 years old with acute or convalescent COVID-19. Material for sequencing was peripheral blood. CDR3 coding DNA: TGTGCCAGCAGTTATCTGACTAGCATCAATGAGCAGTTCTTC. As protein: CASSYLTSINEQFF.